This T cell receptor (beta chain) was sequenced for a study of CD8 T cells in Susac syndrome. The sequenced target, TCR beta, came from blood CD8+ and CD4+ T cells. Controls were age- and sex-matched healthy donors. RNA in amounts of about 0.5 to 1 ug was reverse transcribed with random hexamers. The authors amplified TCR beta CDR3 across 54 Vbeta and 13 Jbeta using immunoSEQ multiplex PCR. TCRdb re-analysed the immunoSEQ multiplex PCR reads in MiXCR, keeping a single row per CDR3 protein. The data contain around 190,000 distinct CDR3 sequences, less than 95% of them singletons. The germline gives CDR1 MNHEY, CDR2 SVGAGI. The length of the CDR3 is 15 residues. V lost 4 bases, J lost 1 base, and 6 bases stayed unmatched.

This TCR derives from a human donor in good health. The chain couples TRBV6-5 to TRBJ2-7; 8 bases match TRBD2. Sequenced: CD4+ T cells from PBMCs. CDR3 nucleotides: TGTGCCAGCAGTTTTGCGGGAGGCCCTTCCTACGAGCAGTACTTC. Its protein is CASSFAGGPSYEQYF.